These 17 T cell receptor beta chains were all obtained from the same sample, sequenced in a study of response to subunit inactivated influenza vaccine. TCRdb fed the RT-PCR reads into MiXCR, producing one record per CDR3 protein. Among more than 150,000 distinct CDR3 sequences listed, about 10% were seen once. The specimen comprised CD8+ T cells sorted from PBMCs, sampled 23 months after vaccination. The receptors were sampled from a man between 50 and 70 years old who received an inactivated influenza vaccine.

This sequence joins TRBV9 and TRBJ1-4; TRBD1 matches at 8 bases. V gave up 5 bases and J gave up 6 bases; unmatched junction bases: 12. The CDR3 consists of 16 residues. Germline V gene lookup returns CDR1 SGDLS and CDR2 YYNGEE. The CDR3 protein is CASSARLPDRDEKLFF. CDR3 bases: TGTGCCAGCAGTGCCCGACTGCCGGACAGGGATGAAAAACTGTTTTTT.

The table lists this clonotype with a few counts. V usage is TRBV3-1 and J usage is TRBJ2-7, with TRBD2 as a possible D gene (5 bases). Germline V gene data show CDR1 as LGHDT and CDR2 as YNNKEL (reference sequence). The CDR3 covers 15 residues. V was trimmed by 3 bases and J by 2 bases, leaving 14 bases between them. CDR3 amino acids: CASSQEAPFTYEQYF. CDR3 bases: TGTGCCAGCAGCCAGGAGGCGCCTTTTACCTACGAGCAGTACTTC.

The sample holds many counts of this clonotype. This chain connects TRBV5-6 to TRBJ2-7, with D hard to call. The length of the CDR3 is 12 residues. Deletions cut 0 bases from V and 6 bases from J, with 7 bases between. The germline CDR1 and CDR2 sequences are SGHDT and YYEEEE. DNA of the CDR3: TGTGCCAGCAGCTTGGGGACGACCGAGCAGTACTTC. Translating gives CASSLGTTEQYF.

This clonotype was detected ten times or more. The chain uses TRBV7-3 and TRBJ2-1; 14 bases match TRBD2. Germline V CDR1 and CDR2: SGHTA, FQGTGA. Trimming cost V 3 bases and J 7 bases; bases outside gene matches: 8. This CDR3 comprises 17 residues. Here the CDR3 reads CASSLISGLAGGNEQFF. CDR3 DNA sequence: TGTGCCAGCAGCTTGATATCAGGACTAGCGGGAGGAAATGAGCAGTTCTTC.

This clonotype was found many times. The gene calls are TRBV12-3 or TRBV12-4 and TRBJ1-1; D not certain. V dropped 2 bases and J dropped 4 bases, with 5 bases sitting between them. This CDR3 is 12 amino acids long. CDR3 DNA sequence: TGTGCCAGCAGTTTATCCTTCACTGAAGCTTTCTTT. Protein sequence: CASSLSFTEAFF.

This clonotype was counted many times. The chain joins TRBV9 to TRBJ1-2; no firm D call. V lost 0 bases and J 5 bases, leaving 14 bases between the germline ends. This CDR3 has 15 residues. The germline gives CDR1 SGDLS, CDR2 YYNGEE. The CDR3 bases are TGTGCCAGCAGCGTAGATACGGAAAGGCGATATGGCTACACCTTC. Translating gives CASSVDTERRYGYTF.

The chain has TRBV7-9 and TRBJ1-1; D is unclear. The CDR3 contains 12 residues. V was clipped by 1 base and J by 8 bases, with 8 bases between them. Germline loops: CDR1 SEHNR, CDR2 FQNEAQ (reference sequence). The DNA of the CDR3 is TGTGCCAGCAGCTTAGGGTACGGAGAAGCTTTCTTT. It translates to CASSLGYGEAFF.

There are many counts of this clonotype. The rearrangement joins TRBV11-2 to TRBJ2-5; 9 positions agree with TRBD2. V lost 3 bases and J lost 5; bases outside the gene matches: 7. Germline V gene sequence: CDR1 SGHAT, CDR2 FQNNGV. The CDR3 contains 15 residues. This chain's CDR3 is CASSLLAGPGETQYF. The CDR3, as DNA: TGTGCCAGCAGCTTGCTAGCGGGGCCTGGGGAGACCCAGTACTTC. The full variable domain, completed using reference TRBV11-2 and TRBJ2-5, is EAGVAQSPRYKIIEKRQSVAFWCNPISGHATLYWYQQILGQGPKLLIQFQNNGVVDDSQLPKDRFSAERLKGVDSTLKIQPAKLEDSAVYLCASSLLAGPGETQYFGPGTRLLVL.

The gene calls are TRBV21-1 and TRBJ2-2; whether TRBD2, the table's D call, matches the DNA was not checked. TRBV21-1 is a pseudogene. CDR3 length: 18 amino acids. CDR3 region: CASSKGTSSGPNTGELFF. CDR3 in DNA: TGTGCCAGCAGCAAAGGTACCTCTAGCGGTCCGAACACCGGGGAGCTGTTTTTT.

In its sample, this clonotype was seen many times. The CDR3 spells CSATILADSYNEQFF. The CDR3 bases are TGCAGTGCCACGATACTAGCGGACTCCTACAATGAGCAGTTCTTC. The V and J genes are TRBV20-1 and TRBJ2-1, with TRBD2 matching 8 bases. This CDR3 is built from 15 residues. Germline trimming cut 6 bases from V and 0 bases from J; bases unmatched to any gene: 7. Germline V lookup: CDR1 DFQATT, CDR2 SNEGSKA (reference sequence).

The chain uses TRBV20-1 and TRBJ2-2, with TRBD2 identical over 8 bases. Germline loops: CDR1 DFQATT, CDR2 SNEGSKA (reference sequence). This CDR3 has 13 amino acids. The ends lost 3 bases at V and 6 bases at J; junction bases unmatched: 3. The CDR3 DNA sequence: TGCAGTGCTAGCGGGGGGGCGTCCGGGGAGCTGTTTTTT. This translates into CSASGGASGELFF.

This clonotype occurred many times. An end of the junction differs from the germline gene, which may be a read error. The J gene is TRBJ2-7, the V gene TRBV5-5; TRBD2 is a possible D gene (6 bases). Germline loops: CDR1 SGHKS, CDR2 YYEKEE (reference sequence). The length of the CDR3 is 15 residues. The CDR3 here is CASSLAGGTSNEQYF. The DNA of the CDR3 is TGTGCCAGCAGCTTGGCCGGAGGGACCTCCAACGAGCAGTACTTC. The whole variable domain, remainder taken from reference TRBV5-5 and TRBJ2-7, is DAGVTQSPTHLIKTRGQQVTLRCSPISGHKSVSWYQQVLGQGPQFIFQYYEKEERGRGNFPDRFSARQFPNYSSELNVNALLLGDSALYLCASSLAGGTSNEQYFGPGTRLTVT.

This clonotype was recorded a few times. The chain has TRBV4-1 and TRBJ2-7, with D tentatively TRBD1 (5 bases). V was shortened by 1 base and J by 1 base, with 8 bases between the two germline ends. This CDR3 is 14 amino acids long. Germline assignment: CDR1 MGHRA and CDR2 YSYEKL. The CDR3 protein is CASSQGGSSYEQYF. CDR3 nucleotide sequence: TGCGCCAGCAGCCAAGGGGGCAGTTCCTACGAGCAGTACTTC.

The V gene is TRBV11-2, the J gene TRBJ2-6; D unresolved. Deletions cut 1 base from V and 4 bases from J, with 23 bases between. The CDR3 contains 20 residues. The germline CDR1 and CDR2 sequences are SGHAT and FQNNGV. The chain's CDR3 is CASSLVTGPALAPGANVLTF. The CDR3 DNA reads TGTGCCAGCAGCTTAGTGACGGGCCCCGCTTTAGCCCCCGGGGCCAACGTCCTGACTTTC.

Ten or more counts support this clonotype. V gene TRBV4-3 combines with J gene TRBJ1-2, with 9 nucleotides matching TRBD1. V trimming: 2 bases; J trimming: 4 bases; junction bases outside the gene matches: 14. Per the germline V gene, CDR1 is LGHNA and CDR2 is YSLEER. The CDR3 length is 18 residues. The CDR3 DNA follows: TGCGCCAGCAGCCAAACAGGGACAGGGTACCGGTACGGCTATGGCTACACCTTC. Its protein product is CASSQTGTGYRYGYGYTF.

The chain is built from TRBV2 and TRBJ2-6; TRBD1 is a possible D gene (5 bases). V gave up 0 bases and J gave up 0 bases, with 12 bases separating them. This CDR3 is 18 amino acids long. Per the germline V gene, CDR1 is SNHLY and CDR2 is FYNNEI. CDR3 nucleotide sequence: TGTGCCAGCAGTGAAGCGGTCAGGGTTCTCTCTGGGGCCAACGTCCTGACTTTC. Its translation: CASSEAVRVLSGANVLTF.

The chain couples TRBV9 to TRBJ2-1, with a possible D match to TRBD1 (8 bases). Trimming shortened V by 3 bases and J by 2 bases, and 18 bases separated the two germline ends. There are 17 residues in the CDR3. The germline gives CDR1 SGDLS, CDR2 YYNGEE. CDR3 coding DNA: TGTGCCAGCAGCGCCCCCCGGACAGGGAGGGCCTACAATGAGCAGTTCTTC. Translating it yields CASSAPRTGRAYNEQFF.